Sequencing of this T cell receptor beta chain was carried out in a study of early T cells in non-severe SARS-CoV-2 infection. Study at large: Chains were not paired, and sequencing was done on bulk RNA from unsorted whole blood. Overall study findings and caveats: A preference for anti-spike CD8 responses marked VDJdb matching, which missed private and CD4 specificities.

This clonotype was seen many times. Its cognate antigen is unknown. CDR1 and CDR2 (germline): ENHRY, SYGVKD. The germline V and J ends were trimmed by 3 bases and 2 bases, with 13 bases remaining between them. There are 15 residues in the CDR3. Unique molecular identifiers (one per individual cDNA molecule) were attached. TCRdb independently ran MiXCR on the 5' RACE reads; one entry per CDR3 protein. The sample lists tens of thousands of distinct CDR3 sequences; 7.1% were seen once. This TCR was recovered from an adult who was a healthcare worker with PCR-confirmed SARS-CoV-2 infection or an uninfected control (not recorded which). The rearrangement joins TRBV10-3 to TRBJ2-5; possibly TRBD2 for D (5 bases). Sequenced here: whole blood, sampled at baseline. CDR3 sequence (DNA): TGTGCCATCAGTGAAGGCCCGACGGGACAAGAGACCCAGTACTTC. As protein: CAISEGPTGQETQYF.